Each of the 24 T cell receptor beta chains below was sequenced from the same sample in a study of blood T cell repertoires in COVID-19. The repertoire was sequenced with immunoSEQ multiplex PCR; TCRdb's copy has only in-frame clones and lacks some. The sample lists under 200,000 clones, around 90% seen once, with approximately 0.6% in the top ten. The source material was peripheral blood. These receptor sequences come from a man between 60 and 75 years old with COVID-19, enrolled during active disease.

The J gene is TRBJ2-7, the V gene TRBV28, with TRBD1 matching 7 bases. The CDR3 is made up of 14 amino acids. The V gene end was trimmed by 6 bases and the J gene end by 3 bases; junction bases not matched to a gene: 8. CDR1 and CDR2 from the germline V gene are MDHEN and SYDVKM. The CDR3 nucleotides are TGTGCCAGCAGCGCAGGGGGTCCCCTCTACGAGCAGTACTTC. Its translation is CASSAGGPLYEQYF.

This rearrangement joins TRBV11-3 to TRBJ2-2; 12 bases agree with TRBD1. CDR1 is SGHNT, CDR2 YENEEA, per germline. The V and J ends lost 5 bases and 8 bases, in that order; junction bases with no gene match: 9. The CDR3 totals 16 residues. The CDR3 is CASSPGTGGNIGELFF. The CDR3 DNA is TGTGCCAGCAGCCCCGGGACAGGGGGCAATATTGGGGAGCTGTTTTTT.

The rearrangement joins TRBV28 to TRBJ1-3, with D unclear. The germline CDR1 and CDR2 sequences are MDHEN and SYDVKM. The CDR3 spans 16 residues. V was cut by 5 bases and J by 0 bases, with 14 bases left in between. In DNA form, the CDR3 reads TGTGCCAGCAGTCCCCCTCTACCCGGCTCTGGAAACACCATATATTTT. This sequence encodes CASSPPLPGSGNTIYF.

The gene calls are TRBV7-2 and TRBJ1-6; TRBD1 matches at 7 bases. The CDR3 is 16 amino acids. V gave up 6 bases and J gave up 7 bases; unmatched junction bases: 12. Looked up from germline, CDR1 is SGHTA and CDR2 is FQGNSA. This CDR3 is CASRPYTGVWNSPLHF. As DNA, the CDR3 is TGTGCCAGCAGACCATACACAGGGGTATGGAATTCACCCCTCCACTTT.

The rearrangement links TRBV6-5 to TRBJ1-6, with TRBD1 identical over 7 bases. The ends lost 2 bases at V and 7 bases at J; junction bases unmatched: 5. Germline loops: CDR1 MNHEY, CDR2 SVGAGI. The CDR3 spans 15 residues. CDR3: CASSYEGAQNSPLHF. The DNA of the CDR3 is TGTGCCAGCAGTTACGAGGGGGCGCAAAATTCACCCCTCCACTTT.

The chain is built from TRBV4-1 and TRBJ2-7; TRBD1 might be the D (5 bases). Trimming took 1 base from V and 0 from J, leaving 16 bases between them. Germline V gene data show CDR1 as MGHRA and CDR2 as YSYEKL. The CDR3 length is 17 residues. The DNA of the CDR3 is TGCGCCAGCAGCCAAGGTCATGACAGTCCTAGCTCCTACGAGCAGTACTTC. Translation gives CASSQGHDSPSSYEQYF.

This clone was seen a few times. The chain has TRBV9 and TRBJ1-1; no reliable D call. CDR3 length: 13 residues. Trimming stripped 4 bases from V and 4 bases from J, with 11 bases between. Germline values: CDR1 SGDLS, CDR2 YYNGEE. CDR3 residues: CASSSGLGTEAFF. CDR3 in DNA: TGTGCCAGCAGCTCCGGGTTGGGCACTGAAGCTTTCTTT.

This chain links TRBV7-8 with TRBJ1-1; 8 nucleotides agree with TRBD1. Germline V lookup: CDR1 SGHVS, CDR2 FQNEAQ. The CDR3 consists of 15 residues. V lost 0 bases to trimming and J lost 0 bases; unmatched junction nucleotides: 0. This chain's CDR3 is CASSLARGLNTEAFF. As DNA, the CDR3 is TGTGCCAGCAGCTTAGCCAGGGGGCTGAACACTGAAGCTTTCTTT.

This chain joins TRBV3-1 (or the pseudogene TRBV3-2) and TRBJ2-1; D is possibly TRBD1 (5 bases). Per the germline V gene, CDR1 is LGHDT and CDR2 is YNNKEL (reference sequence). The germline V and J ends were trimmed by 2 bases and 2 bases, with 7 bases remaining between them. The CDR3 is 14 amino acids. The CDR3 coding sequence is TGTGCCAGCAGCCAACAGGGAACCTACAATGAGCAGTTCTTC. It yields the protein CASSQQGTYNEQFF.

The chain couples TRBV5-1 to TRBJ1-4; unclear D gene. The V and J ends lost 0 bases and 6 bases respectively, with 12 bases between them. From germline, CDR1 is SGHRS and CDR2 YFSETQ. The CDR3 covers 15 residues. CDR3 region: CASSLVSAGDEKLFF. CDR3 bases: TGCGCCAGCAGCTTGGTAAGCGCGGGAGATGAAAAACTGTTTTTT.

V and J are TRBV5-1 and TRBJ2-7, with 7 bases matching TRBD2. Germline CDR1 reads SGHRS; CDR2 reads YFSETQ. The CDR3 loop spans 12 amino acids. The J segment lost 2 bases and the V segment lost 5 bases, leaving 1 base of the junction unmatched. Here the CDR3 DNA reads TGCGCCAGCAGTACTAGCGCCTACGAGCAGTACTTC. Translating gives CASSTSAYEQYF.

The chain recombines TRBV6-1 with TRBJ2-3; no clear D gene. The V end was cut by 6 bases, the J end by 0 bases, with 4 bases between. Germline values: CDR1 MNHNS, CDR2 SASEGT. The CDR3 sequence is 12 residues long. CDR3 amino acids: CASRSSTDTQYF. The CDR3 region has the DNA TGTGCCAGCAGATCTAGCACAGATACGCAGTATTTT.

With respect to this clone: This specimen includes other DNA sequences encoding the same CDR3. The chain carries TRBV11-3 and TRBJ2-7; D is perhaps TRBD2 (7 bases). V was shortened by 1 base and J by 2 bases, with 9 bases between the two germline ends. The germline V gene has CDR1 SGHNT and CDR2 YENEEA. This CDR3 is built from 14 residues. The CDR3 DNA sequence: TGTGCCAGCAGCTTAGCGCGGGGGCCCTACGAGCAGTACTTC. Its translation is CASSLARGPYEQYF.

The genes are TRBV19 and TRBJ1-3; no definite D call. CDR1 LNHDA and CDR2 SQIVND come from the germline V gene (reference sequence). This CDR3 is built from 12 residues. Trimming left V 2 bases short and J 8 bases short, with 7 bases between. CDR3 sequence: CASSINRDTIYF. The CDR3 region has the DNA TGTGCCAGTAGTATAAATCGGGACACCATATATTTT.

This chain links TRBV18 with TRBJ1-5; 8 bases align to TRBD1. In germline, CDR1 is KGHSH, CDR2 LQKENI. This CDR3 has 15 residues. Unmatched junction bases numbered 5, after V lost 0 bases and J lost 7 bases. In DNA, the CDR3 is TGTGCCAGCTCACCACCGCAGGGGGCGGCGCAGCCCCAGCATTTT. It codes for CASSPPQGAAQPQHF.

This clone was seen repeatedly, ten times or more. The sample contains more than one DNA sequence encoding this CDR3. V is TRBV24-1 and J is TRBJ2-7; 9 bases map to TRBD1. Germline V gene lookup returns CDR1 KGHDR and CDR2 SFDVKD. The CDR3 contains 15 residues. Losses at the gene ends were 4 bases for V and 3 bases for J; bases not matched to a gene: 6. This CDR3 reads CATSDPGQGGYEQYF. In DNA, the CDR3 is TGTGCCACCAGTGACCCGGGACAGGGAGGCTACGAGCAGTACTTC.

This clone turned up a few times. The chain links TRBV19 to TRBJ1-6, with TRBD1 matching over 7 bases. CDR1 and CDR2 from the germline V gene are LNHDA and SQIVND (reference sequence). CDR3 size: 14 residues. The J segment lost 9 bases and the V segment lost 5 bases, leaving 7 bases of the junction unmatched. CDR3 sequence reads: CASSPRQGRSPLHF. The DNA for the CDR3 is TGTGCCAGTAGTCCCCGACAGGGACGTTCACCCCTCCACTTT.

The chain couples TRBV21-1 to TRBJ1-5; the DNA was not compared with TRBD1, the D call given in the table. TRBV21-1 is flagged as a pseudogene. CDR3 size: 16 residues. CDR3 in amino acids: CASSKGRTADNQPQHF. The CDR3 DNA follows: TGTGCCAGCAGCAAAGGGCGGACAGCTGACAATCAGCCCCAGCATTTT.

On this clone: Other DNA sequences in the same sample also yield this CDR3. The rearrangement links TRBV7-2 to TRBJ1-1; 8 bases align to TRBD1. The CDR3 runs 14 residues. J lost 0 bases, V lost 5 bases, and 2 bases had no gene match. Germline CDR1 and CDR2: SGHTA and FQGNSA. DNA of the CDR3: TGTGCCAGCAGCCCGGACAGGGTGAACACTGAAGCTTTCTTT. Translation: CASSPDRVNTEAFF.

This sequence joins TRBV24-1 and TRBJ1-4, with 10 positions matching TRBD1. Germline V lookup: CDR1 KGHDR, CDR2 SFDVKD. There are 15 residues in the CDR3. Trimming cost V 4 bases and J 7 bases; bases outside gene matches: 5. CDR3 amino acids: CATSDRTGGSEKLFF. The CDR3 DNA is TGTGCCACCAGTGACCGGACAGGGGGGTCTGAAAAACTGTTTTTT.

The gene calls are TRBV6-6 and TRBJ1-6; TRBD1 agrees at 10 bases. Trimming removed 5 bases from V and 9 bases from J; junction bases left unmatched: 7. The CDR3 spans 15 residues. The V gene's germline CDR1 is MNHNY and CDR2 SVGAGI (reference sequence). The CDR3 loop reads CASSPRQGASSPLHF. In DNA form, the CDR3 reads TGTGCCAGCAGTCCGAGACAGGGGGCGAGTTCACCCCTCCACTTT.

This clone occurred once. The gene calls are TRBV30 and TRBJ1-3; D is unresolved. The V and J ends lost 2 bases and 0 bases respectively, with 14 bases between them. The CDR3 is 16 amino acids. Per germline, CDR1 GTSNPN and CDR2 SVGIG (reference sequence). In DNA form, the CDR3 reads TGTGCCTGGAGTACGACCTTCCTAGCCTCTGGAAACACCATATATTTT. Translated: CAWSTTFLASGNTIYF.

The J gene is TRBJ1-2, the V gene TRBV2; TRBD1 matches at 7 bases. V was pared by 6 bases and J by 8 bases, with 9 bases of the junction left unmatched. CDR1 is SNHLY, CDR2 FYNNEI, per germline. This CDR3 has 13 amino acids. The CDR3 reads CASRRQGLRGYTF. DNA of the CDR3: TGTGCCAGCAGGAGACAGGGCCTTCGAGGCTACACCTTC.

The chain uses TRBV6-5 and TRBJ1-1; 8 bases fit TRBD1. The junction had 7 bases not matched to a gene; V was cut back by 5 bases and J by 5 bases. Looked up from germline, CDR1 is MNHEY and CDR2 is SVGAGI. The length of the CDR3 is 14 residues. CDR3 DNA sequence: TGTGCCAGCAGTATTGACAGGGACAGGACTGAAGCTTTCTTT. Residues: CASSIDRDRTEAFF.